A single sample is the source of the 30 T cell receptor beta chains below, sequenced in a study of OX40 agonist ivuxolimab in advanced cancers. Clones were sequenced by immunoSEQ multiplex PCR, and TCRdb holds only the in-frame ones, with some missing. Here the sample spans 50,000 to 60,000 clones, about 86% being singletons. The starting material was CD4+ or CD8+ T cells sorted from blood, obtained in a trial of the OX40 agonist ivuxolimab. These TCRs come from an adult with an advanced solid tumor such as melanoma, head and neck, liver or kidney cancer.

This clone was observed a single time. The rearrangement uses TRBV5-1 and TRBJ1-3; D call uncertain. CDR1 SGHRS and CDR2 YFSETQ come from the germline V gene. Between the trimmed V and J ends, which lost 2 bases and 0 bases, there was a span of 12 bases. The CDR3 extends over 16 amino acids. CDR3 residues: CASSLLAGLSGNTIYF. The CDR3, as DNA: TGCGCCAGCAGCTTACTTGCCGGCCTCTCTGGAAACACCATATATTTT.

The chain employs TRBV6-6 and TRBJ1-3; weak D call: TRBD1 (6 bases). The CDR3 has 11 residues. The V gene lost 8 bases and the J gene lost 8 bases, with 10 bases spanning the gap. CDR1 and CDR2 from the germline V gene are MNHNY and SVGAGI (reference sequence). The CDR3 protein is CASDQGHTIYF. The CDR3 bases are TGTGCCAGCGACCAGGGGCACACCATATATTTT.

This sequence joins TRBV4-1 and TRBJ2-3; D gene uncertain. V shed 4 bases and J shed 0 bases, with 14 bases lying between them. The germline gives CDR1 MGHRA, CDR2 YSYEKL. This CDR3 is 16 amino acids long. Here the CDR3 reads CASSPLAGLSTDTQYF. In DNA, the CDR3 is TGCGCCAGCAGCCCCCTCGCCGGGCTCAGCACAGATACGCAGTATTTT.

The chain carries TRBV6-5 and TRBJ1-1, with D perhaps TRBD1 (5 bases). Germline V gene sequence: CDR1 MNHEY, CDR2 SVGAGI. CDR3 length equals 14 residues. The V end was cut by 7 bases, the J end by 7 bases, with 19 bases between. The CDR3 spells CASTPSGGTLEAFF. DNA of the CDR3: TGTGCCAGCACACCCAGTGGGGGGACCCTTGAAGCTTTCTTT.

This clone came up once. This chain joins TRBV30 and TRBJ1-6, with D tentatively TRBD1 (5 bases). The V gene lost 3 bases and the J gene lost 13 bases, with 28 bases spanning the gap. This CDR3 comprises 17 residues. Looked up from germline, CDR1 is GTSNPN and CDR2 is SVGIG (reference sequence). The CDR3 nucleotides are TGTGCCTGGAGGGCTCCGGGGCAGGCCCAAGTTTTTCCGCCCCTCCACTTT. Translated, it gives CAWRAPGQAQVFPPLHF. Full variable domain (remainder filled in from reference TRBV30 and TRBJ1-6): SQTIHQWPATLVQPVGSPLSLECTVEGTSNPNLYWYRQAAGRGLQLLFYSVGIGQISSEVPQNLSASRPQDRQFILSSKKLLLSDSGFYLCAWRAPGQAQVFPPLHFGNGTRLTVT.

V gene TRBV6-6 combines with J gene TRBJ1-2; D call uncertain. Germline values: CDR1 MNHNY, CDR2 SVGAGI (reference sequence). This CDR3 has 12 residues. V was cut by 2 bases and J by 6 bases, with 7 bases left in between. The CDR3 region has the DNA TGTGCCAGCAGTTACGCAGGAAATGGCTACACCTTC. Amino acids: CASSYAGNGYTF.

As to this clone: One junction end does not reproduce the germline sequence, and a read error may be involved. The V and J genes are TRBV4-1 and TRBJ2-5, with TRBD1 matching over 9 bases. CDR1 MGHRA and CDR2 YSYEKL come from the germline V gene. This CDR3 is built from 15 residues. DNA of the CDR3: TGCGCCAGCAGCCAAGCGGACAGGGGAAAAGAGGCCCAGTACTTC. This codes for CASSQADRGKEAQYF.

The J gene is TRBJ2-7, the V gene TRBV6-1, with 7 nucleotides matching TRBD1. Looked up from germline, CDR1 is MNHNS and CDR2 is SASEGT. The CDR3 runs to 15 residues. V dropped 7 bases and J dropped 0; count of bases not matched to a gene: 9. CDR3 nucleotides: TGTGCCAGCATCCCGGGGACAGCGAGCTCCTACGAGCAGTACTTC. Protein: CASIPGTASSYEQYF.

The chain has TRBV5-1 and TRBJ2-5; no reliable D call. The CDR3 spans 14 residues. Germline CDR1 is SGHRS and CDR2 is YFSETQ. Trimming stripped 3 bases from V and 2 bases from J, with 11 bases between. Here the CDR3 DNA reads TGCGCCAGCAGCTCCCCGACTGCGCAAGAGACCCAGTACTTC. Protein product: CASSSPTAQETQYF. Supplemented by reference TRBV5-1 and TRBJ2-5, the full variable domain reads KAGVTQTPRYLIKTRGQQVTLSCSPISGHRSVSWYQQTPGQGLQFLFEYFSETQRNKGNFPGRFSGRQFSNSRSEMNVSTLELGDSALYLCASSSPTAQETQYFGPGTRLLVL.

The CDR3 here is CASSYPQGDKAFF. The CDR3 DNA is TGCGCCAGCAGCTACCCACAGGGAGATAAAGCTTTCTTT. The chain joins TRBV5-1 to TRBJ1-1; the D gene is possibly TRBD1 (6 bases). Looked up from germline, CDR1 is SGHRS and CDR2 is YFSETQ. V dropped 3 bases and J dropped 9 bases, with 15 bases sitting between them. The CDR3 loop spans 13 amino acids. Combining the CDR3 with reference TRBV5-1 and TRBJ1-1 gives the whole variable domain KAGVTQTPRYLIKTRGQQVTLSCSPISGHRSVSWYQQTPGQGLQFLFEYFSETQRNKGNFPGRFSGRQFSNSRSEMNVSTLELGDSALYLCASSYPQGDKAFFGQGTRLTVV.

In this sample, this clone turned up a few times. This sequence joins TRBV6-1 and TRBJ1-1, with D perhaps TRBD1 (5 bases). Germline V gene data show CDR1 as MNHNS and CDR2 as SASEGT. The CDR3 consists of 14 residues. V was cut by 4 bases and J by 4 bases, with 13 bases left in between. The DNA of the CDR3 is TGTGCCAGCAGTGGGCAGGGAATAGGCACTGAAGCTTTCTTT. Its protein is CASSGQGIGTEAFF.

The chain has TRBV6-5 and TRBJ1-3; D gene uncertain. CDR3 length: 14 residues. Trimming removed 7 bases from V and 3 bases from J, with 13 bases in between. The germline V gene encodes CDR1 MNHEY and CDR2 SVGAGI. The CDR3 sequence is CASKGRTYGNTIYF. The CDR3 DNA sequence: TGTGCCAGCAAGGGCAGGACCTATGGAAACACCATATATTTT.

The rearrangement links TRBV12-2 to TRBJ1-6. TRBV12-2 is tagged as a pseudogene. CDR3 length: 15 residues. The CDR3: CASRLVRQLNSPLHF. The DNA for the CDR3 is TGTGCAAGTCGCTTAGTTCGGCAATTAAATTCACCCCTCCACTTT.

This clone was detected only a few times. The chain combines TRBV28 with TRBJ1-1; 7 bases are shared with TRBD1. The CDR3 has 15 residues. The V segment lost 7 bases and the J segment 4 bases; nucleotides outside the gene matches: 12. Germline-derived CDR1 and CDR2 are MDHEN and SYDVKM. This CDR3 reads CASNPYGAGGTEAFF. As DNA, the CDR3 is TGTGCCAGCAATCCCTATGGGGCAGGGGGCACTGAAGCTTTCTTT. Variable domain in full (rest from reference TRBV28 and TRBJ1-1): DVKVTQSSRYLVKRTGEKVFLECVQDMDHENMFWYRQDPGLGLRLIYFSYDVKMKEKGDIPEGYSVSREKKERFSLILESASTNQTSMYLCASNPYGAGGTEAFFGQGTRLTVV.

This chain joins TRBV27 and TRBJ1-2; possibly TRBD1 for D (5 bases). This CDR3 has 14 amino acids. CDR1 is MNHEY and CDR2 is SMNVEV in the germline V gene (reference sequence). V dropped 6 bases and J dropped 5 bases, with 16 bases sitting between them. The CDR3 sequence: CASSVSRESYGYTF. CDR3 in DNA: TGTGCCAGCAGCGTTTCCAGGGAATCTTATGGCTACACCTTC.

In regard to this clone: Mismatch with germline at one junction end may stem from a read error. This rearrangement joins TRBV11-2 to TRBJ1-3, with D possibly matching TRBD1 (5 bases). This CDR3 region has 14 residues. Germline V gives CDR1 SGHAT, CDR2 FQNNGV. The CDR3 is CASGTLGAGSTIYF. CDR3 bases: TGTGCCAGCGGGACTCTCGGGGCTGGAAGCACCATATATTTT.

This clone was seen more than once but under ten times. The rearrangement joins TRBV5-1 to TRBJ2-7; D is uncertain. Germline-derived CDR1 and CDR2 are SGHRS and YFSETQ. V dropped 3 bases and J dropped 6 bases, with 13 bases sitting between them. The CDR3 contains 13 residues. CDR3 in DNA: TGCGCCAGCAGCTGGTTCACGGCGGCCGAGCAGTACTTC. Translating gives CASSWFTAAEQYF.

The chain is built from TRBV19 and TRBJ1-2; 7 positions match TRBD1. This CDR3 region has 14 residues. V gave up 5 bases and J gave up 6 bases; unmatched junction bases: 9. The germline V gene encodes CDR1 LNHDA and CDR2 SQIVND (reference sequence). CDR3 residues: CASSLQGPDDGYTF. Written as DNA, the CDR3 is TGTGCCAGTAGTTTACAGGGGCCCGACGATGGCTACACCTTC.

The chain recombines TRBV7-9 with TRBJ2-3; TRBD2 is a possible D gene (6 bases). Germline V gene data show CDR1 as SEHNR and CDR2 as FQNEAQ (reference sequence). Deletions cut 5 bases from V and 1 base from J, with 19 bases between. The CDR3 has 17 amino acids. The CDR3 nucleotides read TGTGCCAGCAGCCTCCCGGGACTCCCGGCGCGCACAGATACGCAGTATTTT. Protein: CASSLPGLPARTDTQYF. Full variable domain (missing parts from reference TRBV7-9 and TRBJ2-3): DTGVSQNPRHKITKRGQNVTFRCDPISEHNRLYWYRQTLGQGPEFLTYFQNEAQLEKSRLLSDRFSAERPKGSFSTLEIQRTEQGDSAMYLCASSLPGLPARTDTQYFGPGTRLTVL.

The chain employs TRBV28 and TRBJ1-6; 7 nucleotides match TRBD1. The CDR3 is made up of 15 amino acids. Trimming took 7 bases from V and 6 from J; bases not matched to a gene: 9. CDR1 and CDR2 from the germline V gene are MDHEN and SYDVKM. The DNA of the CDR3 is TGTGCCAGCACCCCTCCCGGGACAGCTAATTCACCCCTCCACTTT. Its protein is CASTPPGTANSPLHF.

V gene TRBV2 combines with J gene TRBJ1-2; D might be TRBD1 (5 bases). The CDR3 has 14 residues. With 3 bases removed from V and 3 bases from J, the gap between germline ends came to 11 bases. The germline V gene has CDR1 SNHLY and CDR2 FYNNEI. CDR3 loop: CASSDGQGYYGYTF. The CDR3 DNA follows: TGTGCCAGCAGTGATGGGCAGGGTTACTATGGCTACACCTTC.

The rearrangement joins TRBV2 to TRBJ1-6; 7 bases align to TRBD1. V lost 5 bases, J lost 0 bases, and 1 base stayed unmatched. Germline V gives CDR1 SNHLY, CDR2 FYNNEI. This CDR3 region has 15 residues. CDR3 coding DNA: TGTGCCAGCAGTCGGGACAGCTCCTATAATTCACCCCTCCACTTT. Amino acid sequence: CASSRDSSYNSPLHF.

This chain uses TRBV30 with TRBJ1-6; D gene ambiguous. V lost 0 bases and J 7 bases, leaving 13 bases between the germline ends. The CDR3 consists of 15 residues. In germline, CDR1 is GTSNPN, CDR2 SVGIG (reference sequence). CDR3 loop: CAWSVLDGRNSPLHF. The CDR3 region has the DNA TGTGCCTGGAGTGTACTGGACGGGAGGAATTCACCCCTCCACTTT.

This clone was seen more than once but under ten times. The chain recombines TRBV6-5 with TRBJ1-1; the match to TRBD1 covers 8 bases. Germline CDR1 reads MNHEY; CDR2 reads SVGAGI. The CDR3 is 15 residues long. V shed 7 bases and J 4 bases; nucleotides not matched to a gene: 11. The CDR3 sequence is CASKRTGTGLTEAFF. DNA of the CDR3: TGTGCCAGCAAAAGGACCGGGACAGGTCTCACTGAAGCTTTCTTT.

The genes are TRBV19 and TRBJ1-1; 10 bases align to TRBD1. The germline CDR1 and CDR2 sequences are LNHDA and SQIVND (reference sequence). After removal of 4 bases from V and 6 bases from J, the junction contained 5 bases not matched to a gene. The CDR3 totals 14 residues. CDR3 protein: CASSTRQGAAEAFF. In DNA form, the CDR3 reads TGTGCCAGTAGTACACGACAGGGGGCTGCTGAAGCTTTCTTT.

The V gene is TRBV2, the J gene TRBJ2-1; D gene ambiguous. This CDR3 is built from 14 residues. The V and J ends lost 2 bases and 2 bases respectively, with 7 bases between them. Germline V gene lookup returns CDR1 SNHLY and CDR2 FYNNEI. CDR3 amino acids: CASSEITAYNEQFF. The CDR3 DNA follows: TGTGCCAGCAGTGAAATTACAGCCTACAATGAGCAGTTCTTC.

The V gene is TRBV5-1, the J gene TRBJ1-2; possible D gene TRBD1, 6 bases. The V gene lost 3 bases and the J gene lost 4 bases, with 19 bases spanning the gap. The CDR3 runs 16 residues. CDR1 and CDR2 (germline): SGHRS, YFSETQ. The CDR3 is CASSSVVVGASYGYTF. For the CDR3, the DNA is TGCGCCAGCAGCTCGGTGGTGGTGGGGGCAAGCTATGGCTACACCTTC.

J is TRBJ2-7 and V is TRBV28; no reliable D call. The CDR3 covers 10 residues. Germline-derived CDR1 and CDR2 are MDHEN and SYDVKM. Trimming removed 6 bases at V and 8 bases at J, with 8 bases between. Here the CDR3 reads CASSTNKQYF. The CDR3 nucleotides read TGTGCCAGCAGCACCAACAAGCAGTACTTC.

The CDR3 spells CAWSVLGYSNQPQHF. DNA for the CDR3: TGTGCCTGGAGTGTACTAGGGTATAGCAATCAGCCCCAGCATTTT. The chain uses TRBV30 and TRBJ1-5; D not certain. Germline V gene lookup returns CDR1 GTSNPN and CDR2 SVGIG (reference sequence). CDR3 length: 15 amino acids. The germline V and J ends were trimmed by 0 bases and 0 bases, with 9 bases remaining between them.

This rearrangement joins TRBV10-3 to TRBJ2-1; 11 nucleotides align to TRBD2. The CDR3 is made up of 15 amino acids. From germline, CDR1 is ENHRY and CDR2 SYGVKD. V shed 3 bases, J shed 8 bases, and the junction held 6 bases outside the gene matches. The CDR3 DNA sequence: TGTGCCATCAGTGACACAACTAGCGGGGGCGATGAGCAGTTCTTC. This sequence encodes CAISDTTSGGDEQFF.